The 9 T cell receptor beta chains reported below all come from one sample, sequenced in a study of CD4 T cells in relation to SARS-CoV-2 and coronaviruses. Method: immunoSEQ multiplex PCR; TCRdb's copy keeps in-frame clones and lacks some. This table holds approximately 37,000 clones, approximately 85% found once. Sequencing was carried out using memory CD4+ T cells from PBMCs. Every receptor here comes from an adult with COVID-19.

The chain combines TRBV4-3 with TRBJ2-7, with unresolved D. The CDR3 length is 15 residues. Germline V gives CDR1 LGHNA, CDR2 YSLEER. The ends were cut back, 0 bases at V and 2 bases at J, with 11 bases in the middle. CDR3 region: CASSQDSTATYEQYF. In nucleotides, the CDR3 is TGCGCCAGCAGCCAAGATTCAACAGCGACCTACGAGCAGTACTTC.

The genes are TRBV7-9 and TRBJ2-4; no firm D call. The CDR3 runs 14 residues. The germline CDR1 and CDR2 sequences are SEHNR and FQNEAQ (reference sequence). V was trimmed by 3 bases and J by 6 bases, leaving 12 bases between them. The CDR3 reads CASSFRADGNIQYF. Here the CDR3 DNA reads TGTGCCAGCAGCTTTCGTGCGGACGGAAACATTCAGTACTTC.

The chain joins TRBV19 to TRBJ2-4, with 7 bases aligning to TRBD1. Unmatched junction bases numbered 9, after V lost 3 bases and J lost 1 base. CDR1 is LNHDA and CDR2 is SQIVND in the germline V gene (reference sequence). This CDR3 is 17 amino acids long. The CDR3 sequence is CASSIRDRDHAKNIQYF. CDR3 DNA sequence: TGTGCCAGTAGTATTCGAGACAGGGACCATGCCAAAAACATTCAGTACTTC.

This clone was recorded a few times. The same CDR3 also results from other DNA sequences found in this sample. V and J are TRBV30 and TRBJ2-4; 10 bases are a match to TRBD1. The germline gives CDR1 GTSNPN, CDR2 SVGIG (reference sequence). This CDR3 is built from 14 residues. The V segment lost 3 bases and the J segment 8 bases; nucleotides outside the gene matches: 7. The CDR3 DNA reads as TGTGCCTGGAGGGAGACAGGGGGCGCGGACATTCAGTACTTC. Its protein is CAWRETGGADIQYF.

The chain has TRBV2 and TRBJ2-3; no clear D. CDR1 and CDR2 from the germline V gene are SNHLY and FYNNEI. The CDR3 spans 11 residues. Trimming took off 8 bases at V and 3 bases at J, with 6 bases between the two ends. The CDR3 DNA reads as TGTGCCAGCGCAACTACAGATACGCAGTATTTT. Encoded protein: CASATTDTQYF.

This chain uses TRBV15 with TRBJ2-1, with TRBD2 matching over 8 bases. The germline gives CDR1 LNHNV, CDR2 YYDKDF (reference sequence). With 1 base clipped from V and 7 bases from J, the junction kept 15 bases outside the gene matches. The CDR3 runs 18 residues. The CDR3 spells CATSRARLLGTSQNEQFF. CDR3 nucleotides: TGTGCCACCAGCAGAGCCAGACTTCTCGGGACTAGTCAGAATGAGCAGTTCTTC.

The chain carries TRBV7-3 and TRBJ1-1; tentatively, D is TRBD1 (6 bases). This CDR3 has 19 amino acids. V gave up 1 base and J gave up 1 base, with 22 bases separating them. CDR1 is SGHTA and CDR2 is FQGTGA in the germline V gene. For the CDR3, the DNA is TGTGCCAGCAGCTTAATACCCATTGAAATAGGGACACGGAACACTGAAGCTTTCTTT. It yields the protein CASSLIPIEIGTRNTEAFF.

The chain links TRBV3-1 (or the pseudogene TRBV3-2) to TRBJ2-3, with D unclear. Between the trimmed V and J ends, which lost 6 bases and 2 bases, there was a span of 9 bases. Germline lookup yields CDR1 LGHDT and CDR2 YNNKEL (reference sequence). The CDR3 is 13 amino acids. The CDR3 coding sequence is TGTGCCAGCAGACCCGGCAACACAGATACGCAGTATTTT. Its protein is CASRPGNTDTQYF.

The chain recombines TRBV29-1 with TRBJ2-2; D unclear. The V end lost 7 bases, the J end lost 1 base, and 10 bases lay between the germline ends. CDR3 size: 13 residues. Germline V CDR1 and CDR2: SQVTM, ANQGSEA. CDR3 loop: CSACLVNTGELFF. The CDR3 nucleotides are TGCAGCGCATGCCTGGTGAACACCGGGGAGCTGTTTTTT.